This is a list of T cell receptor beta chains from one sample in a study of T cell changes during pregnancy in multiple sclerosis. Data came from immunoSEQ multiplex PCR; TCRdb stores just in-frame clones and leaves some out. The table has about 80,000 clones, 92% seen once. The specimen comprised peripheral blood, sampled before pregnancy. Receptors originate from a female donor with multiple sclerosis, enrolled in a pregnancy study. Each CDR3 is given with its conserved first and last residue. Each record gives: CDR3 protein, V gene, D gene, J gene. The D gene is left open where the match is weak.

CASSTTGVASNEKLFF | TRBV19 | . | TRBJ1-4
CASSSLDGNEQFF | TRBV27 | . | TRBJ2-1
CASSLGGLAGGETQYF | TRBV5-1 | TRBD2 | TRBJ2-5
CASSSATGQGSYEQYF | TRBV5-4 | TRBD1 | TRBJ2-7
CASSYWGDSGELFF | TRBV6-5 | . | TRBJ2-2
CASSLAGSSYEQYF | TRBV7-2 | . | TRBJ2-7
CASSQRQGLGYTF | TRBV14 | TRBD1 | TRBJ1-2
CASSLEGRVGGYTF | TRBV7-6 | . | TRBJ1-2
CASGWRFANTGELFF | TRBV2 | . | TRBJ2-2
CASSQDGGPGASRDEQFF | TRBV4-2 | . | TRBJ2-1
CASSPWGLGEGRNEQFF | TRBV13 | TRBD2 | TRBJ2-1
CASSPAGELFF | TRBV6-1 | . | TRBJ2-2
CASSRMGLAGGPAGELFF | TRBV7-9 | TRBD2 | TRBJ2-2
CASRPITGIWQPQHF | TRBV6-5 | . | TRBJ1-5
CASSTGLAGGYTGELFF | TRBV9 | TRBD2 | TRBJ2-2
CASSDSTGALYGYTF | TRBV6-4 | TRBD1 | TRBJ1-2
CASSYPLAGAETQYF | TRBV5-6 | TRBD2 | TRBJ2-5
CASSHGTTQNEQFF | TRBV7-2 | TRBD2 | TRBJ2-1
CASSVTGGAVTEAFF | TRBV9 | TRBD1 | TRBJ1-1
CASSVMVAGVYEQFF | TRBV9 | TRBD2 | TRBJ2-1
CASSPGQGRNIQYF | TRBV28 | TRBD1 | TRBJ2-4
CASSLGPGVGNTIYF | TRBV5-1 | . | TRBJ1-3